This TCR beta chain is from a study of T cells in localized non-small cell lung cancer. A note on this clone: Its antigen is still unknown.

The table came from immunoSEQ multiplex PCR; TCRdb's copy has only in-frame clones and leaves some out. The data contain about 82,000 clones, around 82% of them singletons. Germline V lookup: CDR1 SEHNR, CDR2 FQNEAQ (reference sequence). The ends were cut back, 5 bases at V and 7 bases at J, with 20 bases in the middle. There are 15 residues in the CDR3. Study-level points and caveats: Heterogeneity within the tumor remains possible, as just one region underwent sequencing. Highest T cell clonality was seen in uninvolved adjacent lung, surpassing that measured in tumor. Turning up in adjacent lung were a median around 50 of the top 100 tumor clones. Increased T cell density in blood showed an association with longer overall survival.

The clonotype originates from a man aged 40 to 75 with stage II squamous cell lung carcinoma. The chain couples TRBV7-9 to TRBJ1-2; a possible D gene is TRBD1 (5 bases). The sequencing here drew on PBMCs, taken before any cancer treatment. The CDR3 DNA follows: TGTGCCAGCAGCCTCTATCCGGGACTGAGCTCTGGCTACACCTTC. This codes for CASSLYPGLSSGYTF. The full variable domain, with the rest looked up from reference TRBV7-9 and TRBJ1-2, is DTGVSQNPRHKITKRGQNVTFRCDPISEHNRLYWYRQTLGQGPEFLTYFQNEAQLEKSRLLSDRFSAERPKGSFSTLEIQRTEQGDSAMYLCASSLYPGLSSGYTFGSGTRLTVV.